Listed below are T cell receptor beta chains from one sample, sequenced in a study of T cells in tuberculosis. Data came from immunoSEQ multiplex PCR; TCRdb stores just in-frame clones and leaves some out. The repertoire holds roughly 45,000 clones, with roughly 94% as singletons. The material sequenced was PBMCs. All receptors derive from a donor between 10 and 35 years old with latent tuberculosis or without tuberculosis infection. Some clones in this sample may be carry-over from other donors' samples. The CDR3 runs from the conserved cysteine through the conserved F or W. The D gene is left open where the match is weak. Some rows have no size entry. The others give once, few or many, or a class for an expanded clone.

TRBV4-1	TRBJ2-4	.	.	14	TGCGCCAGCAGCCAAGTTGGCAGCAAAAACATTCAGTACTTC	CASSQVGSKNIQYF
TRBV6-5	TRBJ2-1	.	.	16	TGTGCCAGCAGTTATTCAGAGGAGAGCTCCTACAATGAGCAGTTCTTC	CASSYSEESSYNEQFF
TRBV4-1	TRBJ2-1	TRBD2	.	15	TGCGCCAGCAGCCCACCGGGACTAGCGGACAATGAGCAGTTCTTC	CASSPPGLADNEQFF
TRBV30	TRBJ1-1	.	.	13	TGTGCCTGGGATGTACAGAAAAACACTGAAGCTTTCTTT	CAWDVQKNTEAFF
TRBV18	TRBJ2-3	TRBD2	.	17	TGTGCCAGCTCCCCTAAGAGTGCGGGAGTCGGGACAGATACGCAGTATTTT	CASSPKSAGVGTDTQYF
TRBV30	TRBJ2-2	.	.	12	TGTGCCTGGAGAACAGGGATCCGGGAGCTGTTTTTT	CAWRTGIRELFF
TRBV28	TRBJ2-7	TRBD2	.	15	TGTGCCAGCAGTTTGCGCGGGGGGAATCGGGACGAGCAGTACTTC	CASSLRGGNRDEQYF
TRBV5-6	TRBJ2-7	TRBD2	.	17	TGTGCCAGCAGCCAAAAAACTAGCGGGAGGTGGTCCTACGAGCAGTACTTC	CASSQKTSGRWSYEQYF
TRBV5-6	TRBJ2-5	.	few	15	TGTGCCAGCAGACGCGTCGGGGAGCACCAAGAGACCCAGTACTTC	CASRRVGEHQETQYF
TRBV7-9	TRBJ2-7	TRBD1	.	16	TGTGCCAGCAGCTTAGAGGGACAGCTACCTAACTACGAGCAGTACTTC	CASSLEGQLPNYEQYF
TRBV5-1	TRBJ2-1	.	.	13	TGCGCCAGCAGCTTGGGGCAGGACAATGAGCAGTTCTTC	CASSLGQDNEQFF
TRBV27	TRBJ2-3	.	.	18	TGTGCCAGCAGTTTAGGCCAATACCGGGACATATCCACAGATACGCAGTATTTT	CASSLGQYRDISTDTQYF
TRBV28	TRBJ2-3	.	once	17	TGTGCCAGCAGCGCCGGGGCTGGGGGCCTAGGCGGAGATACGCAGTATTTT	CASSAGAGGLGGDTQYF
TRBV4-2	TRBJ1-1	.	.	14	TGTGCCAGCAGTCAAATGACGGGAGGGACTGAAGCTTTCTTT	CASSQMTGGTEAFF
TRBV12-5	TRBJ2-7	TRBD1	.	16	TGTGCTAGTGGTTTGGTACGGGGGACAGGGGTGGACGAGCAGTACTTC	CASGLVRGTGVDEQYF
TRBV27	TRBJ2-1	TRBD2	.	19	TGTGCCAGCAGTTACCACACCATTACCGGGACTAGCGGGGTACATGAGCAGTTCTTC	CASSYHTITGTSGVHEQFF
TRBV6-1	TRBJ1-2	.	.	13	TGTGCCAGCAGTGACACAAATTACTATGGCTACACCTTC	CASSDTNYYGYTF